This is a list of T cell receptor beta chains from one sample in a study of blood T cell repertoires in COVID-19. TCRdb keeps only in-frame clones here, not all; method: immunoSEQ multiplex PCR. Counted here are fewer than 120,000 clones, 76% occurring once; the ten biggest clones make up 3.8%. Sequenced input: peripheral blood. The origin of the receptors is a woman of 80 years or more with acute or convalescent COVID-19. The CDR3 runs from the conserved cysteine through the conserved F or W. The D gene is left open where the match is weak. Rows may omit the clone size; those that give it use once, few, many or a size class.

D gene	V gene	J gene	clone size	CDR3 protein	CDR3 DNA
.	TRBV19	TRBJ2-2	few	CASSMNLGLGVELFF	TGTGCCAGTAGTATGAACTTAGGGTTAGGGGTCGAGCTGTTTTTT
TRBD2	TRBV20-1	TRBJ2-5	.	CSASSASGGTVRETQYF	TGCAGTGCTAGTTCGGCTAGCGGGGGTACCGTCCGGGAGACCCAGTACTTC
TRBD1	TRBV28	TRBJ1-5	.	CASRKQGSNQPQHF	TGTGCCAGCAGGAAACAGGGGAGTAATCAGCCCCAGCATTTT
.	TRBV2	TRBJ2-1	.	CASRGDSALQFF	TGTGCCAGCAGGGGGGACTCAGCGCTGCAGTTCTTC
.	TRBV7-9	TRBJ2-1	.	CASSLGGQYNEQFF	TGTGCCAGCAGCTTAGGGGGCCAATACAATGAGCAGTTCTTC
TRBD2	TRBV5-1	TRBJ2-1	.	CASSLGLAGGREQFF	TGCGCCAGCAGCTTGGGACTAGCGGGGGGGCGGGAGCAGTTCTTC
.	TRBV7-2	TRBJ2-7	.	CASSLPQGTYEQYF	TGTGCCAGCAGCTTACCCCAGGGCACCTACGAGCAGTACTTC
.	TRBV11-2	TRBJ1-5	.	CASSLVRDQPQHF	TGTGCCAGCAGCTTAGTGAGGGATCAGCCCCAGCATTTT
.	TRBV10-2	TRBJ1-1	few	CATQELNTEAFF	TGCGCCACTCAAGAACTAAACACTGAAGCTTTCTTT
TRBD2	TRBV18	TRBJ2-1	.	CASSPPFSGSSYNEQFF	TGTGCCAGCTCACCACCTTTTAGCGGGAGCTCCTACAATGAGCAGTTCTTC
TRBD2	TRBV7-3	TRBJ2-5	few	CASSPTGTSGETQYF	TGTGCCAGCAGCCCTACAGGGACTAGCGGGGAGACCCAGTACTTC
TRBD2	TRBV3-1/TRBV3-2	TRBJ2-3	.	CASSQDLPQAGVGTDTQYF	TGTGCCAGCAGCCAAGATCTGCCCCAAGCGGGAGTGGGGACAGATACGCAGTATTTT
TRBD2	TRBV7-2	TRBJ2-1	.	CASSLGAGTSGFNEQFF	TGTGCCAGCAGCTTAGGGGCCGGGACTAGCGGGTTTAATGAGCAGTTCTTC
.	TRBV2	TRBJ2-5	.	CASSADQETQYF	TGTGCCAGCAGTGCGGACCAAGAGACCCAGTACTTC
.	TRBV28	TRBJ1-2	.	CASRPIVLNYGYTF	TGTGCCAGCAGACCGATTGTACTTAACTATGGCTACACCTTC
TRBD1	TRBV7-2	TRBJ1-4	.	CASSSATGTNEKLFF	TGTGCCAGCAGCTCCGCGACAGGGACTAATGAAAAACTGTTTTTT
TRBD1	TRBV20-1	TRBJ2-1	few	CSARQGEEQFF	TGCAGTGCTAGGCAGGGGGAAGAGCAGTTCTTC
.	TRBV18	TRBJ2-7	.	CASSHQDRFYEQYF	TGTGCCAGCTCACACCAAGACAGGTTCTACGAGCAGTACTTC
.	TRBV7-2	TRBJ2-1	once	CASSLTRLEGEQFF	TGTGCCAGCAGCTTAACTCGACTGGAAGGAGAGCAGTTCTTC
TRBD1	TRBV14	TRBJ2-7	few	CASSQRPGQIYEQYF	TGTGCCAGCAGCCAACGTCCGGGACAGATCTACGAGCAGTACTTC
.	TRBV20-1	TRBJ1-1	.	CSASTLTGLNTEAFF	TGCAGTGCTAGTACCTTGACAGGACTGAACACTGAAGCTTTCTTT
TRBD1	TRBV30	TRBJ1-5	.	CAWVPGDRDDQPQHF	TGTGCCTGGGTTCCCGGGGACAGGGATGATCAGCCCCAGCATTTT
TRBD1	TRBV18	TRBJ2-1	.	CASSPPVTGVLSGYLDNEQFF	TGTGCCAGCTCACCACCTGTGACAGGGGTCCTAAGTGGTTACCTAGACAATGAGCAGTTCTTC
.	TRBV2	TRBJ1-2	.	CASSEQGENWNGYTF	TGTGCCAGCAGTGAACAAGGAGAGAACTGGAATGGCTACACCTTC
TRBD1	TRBV7-2	TRBJ2-7	.	CASSTGGTSYEQYF	TGTGCCAGTTCGACAGGGGGGACTTCCTACGAGCAGTACTTC
TRBD1	TRBV7-2	TRBJ2-6	.	CASSLSLWSGGDGANVLTF	TGTGCCAGCAGCTTATCCCTGTGGTCAGGGGGCGATGGGGCCAACGTCCTGACTTTC
TRBD1	TRBV5-4	TRBJ1-1	.	CASSSHQSGTGYLEAFF	TGTGCCAGCAGCTCACACCAATCCGGGACAGGGTACCTTGAAGCTTTCTTT
.	TRBV12-3/TRBV12-4	TRBJ1-1	.	CASSLEREAFF	.
TRBD1	TRBV11-3	TRBJ1-2	.	CASSPIGQGCHYGYTF	TGTGCCAGCAGCCCTATCGGACAGGGGTGTCACTATGGCTACACCTTC
TRBD2	TRBV6-5	TRBJ2-5	few	CASSRAAGAGETQYF	TGTGCCAGCAGTCGCGCAGCGGGGGCCGGGGAGACCCAGTACTTC
.	TRBV18	TRBJ1-1	few	CASSPRTGRDTEAFF	TGTGCCAGCTCACCTCGTACAGGGAGAGACACTGAAGCTTTCTTT